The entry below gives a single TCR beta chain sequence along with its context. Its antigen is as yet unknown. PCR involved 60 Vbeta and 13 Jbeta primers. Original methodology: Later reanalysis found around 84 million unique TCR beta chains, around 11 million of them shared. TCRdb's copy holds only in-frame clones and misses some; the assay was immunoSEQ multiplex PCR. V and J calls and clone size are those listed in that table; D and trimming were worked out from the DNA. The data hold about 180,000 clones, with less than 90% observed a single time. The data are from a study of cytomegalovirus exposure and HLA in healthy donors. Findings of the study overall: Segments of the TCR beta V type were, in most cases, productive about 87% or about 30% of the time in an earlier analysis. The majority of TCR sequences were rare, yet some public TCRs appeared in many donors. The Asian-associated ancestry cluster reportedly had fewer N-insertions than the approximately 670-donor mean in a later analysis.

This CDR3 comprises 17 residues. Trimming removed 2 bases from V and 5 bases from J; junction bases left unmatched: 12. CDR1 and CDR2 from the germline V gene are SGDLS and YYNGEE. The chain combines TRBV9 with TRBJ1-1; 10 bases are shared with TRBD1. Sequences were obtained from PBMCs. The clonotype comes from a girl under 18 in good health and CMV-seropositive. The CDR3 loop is CASSVFPGTGVGTEAFF. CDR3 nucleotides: TGTGCCAGCAGCGTTTTTCCCGGGACAGGGGTCGGGACTGAAGCTTTCTTT.